The clone carrying this T cell receptor (beta chain) was detected once. V lost 4 bases to trimming and J lost 2 bases; unmatched junction nucleotides: 5. This CDR3 region has 13 residues. Germline CDR1 is SQVTM and CDR2 is ANQGSEA. The source of the sample is a study of T cell changes during pregnancy in multiple sclerosis. Repertoires were generated with immunoSEQ multiplex PCR, while TCRdb's copy carries only in-frame clones and drops some. The sample comprises about 46,000 clones, around nine tenths of which are singletons, and 0.37% rests with the top ten. The chain uses TRBV29-1 and TRBJ2-7; TRBD1 matches at 7 bases. The sequencing used CD4+ T cells from peripheral blood mononuclear cells, collected in the second trimester of pregnancy. The source is a female donor in good health, enrolled as a control in a pregnancy study. CDR3 bases: TGCAGCGTTGGGACAGGTGGGCCCTACGAGCAGTACTTC. This gives the protein CSVGTGGPYEQYF.